These 20 T cell receptor beta chains were sequenced from one sample in a study of blood T cells in healthy people across ages. A J-beta primer mix and a sample-barcoded 5' primer were used in a second PCR of about 7 to 12 cycles. TCRdb reprocessed the 5' RACE reads with MiXCR, giving one entry per CDR3 protein. The table records roughly 860,000 distinct CDR3 sequences, approximately 59% of them present only once. The specimen sequenced was blood. Every receptor here comes from a man younger than 40 in good health.

V usage is TRBV15 and J usage is TRBJ2-2, with D maybe TRBD1 (5 bases). Trimming shortened V by 9 bases and J by 3 bases, and 8 bases separated the two germline ends. Germline values: CDR1 LNHNV, CDR2 YYDKDF (reference sequence). CDR3 length: 12 residues. CDR3 sequence: CATGVYTGELFF. CDR3 coding DNA: TGTGCCACAGGGGTTTACACCGGGGAGCTGTTTTTT.

This clonotype was counted only a few times. V usage is TRBV7-2 and J usage is TRBJ2-5; D possibly corresponds to TRBD2 (6 bases). CDR3 length: 13 amino acids. V was trimmed by 6 bases and J by 3 bases, leaving 11 bases between them. Germline V gives CDR1 SGHTA, CDR2 FQGNSA. Here the CDR3 reads CASSFGREETQYF. Written as DNA, the CDR3 is TGTGCCAGCAGTTTCGGGAGAGAAGAGACCCAGTACTTC.

The chain has TRBV20-1 and TRBJ2-5; 9 positions match TRBD1. The J call may be wrong; the DNA end is better matched by TRBJ2-7. The CDR3 spans 14 residues. Germline-derived CDR1 and CDR2 are DFQATT and SNEGSKA (reference sequence). This CDR3 is CSAPTGGVGYEQYF. The CDR3 nucleotides read TGCAGTGCTCCGACAGGGGGTGTAGGCTACGAGCAGTACTTC.

This clonotype was seen a handful of times. The chain uses TRBV20-1 and TRBJ2-7; TRBD2 agrees at 12 bases. The CDR3 has 15 amino acids. Germline trimming cut 5 bases from V and 2 bases from J; bases unmatched to any gene: 7. CDR1 is DFQATT, CDR2 SNEGSKA, per germline (reference sequence). In DNA, the CDR3 is TGCAGTGCTTTTGGACTAGCGGGGACCCCCTACGAGCAGTACTTC. Encoded protein: CSAFGLAGTPYEQYF.

This rearrangement joins TRBV4-3 to TRBJ2-4, with D tentatively TRBD2 (6 bases). Germline-derived CDR1 and CDR2 are LGHNA and YSLEER. The length of the CDR3 is 15 residues. The V gene lost 4 bases and the J gene lost 13 bases, with 23 bases spanning the gap. The CDR3 loop reads CASSPSGLSSYKQYF. The CDR3 region has the DNA TGCGCCAGCAGCCCATCGGGACTGAGCTCCTACAAGCAGTACTTC.

This clonotype was seen only once. The chain employs TRBV9 and TRBJ2-3, with 8 bases lining up with TRBD2. Trimming cost V 0 bases and J 4 bases; bases outside gene matches: 4. Per the germline V gene, CDR1 is SGDLS and CDR2 is YYNGEE. The CDR3 is 15 residues long. The CDR3 nucleotides read TGTGCCAGCAGCGTAGCGGGGGGGGCTTCAGATACGCAGTATTTT. This translates into CASSVAGGASDTQYF.

Here the CDR3 DNA reads TGTGCCAGCAGTGTCCAGCGGGACCAAGAGACCCAGTACTTC. Encoded protein: CASSVQRDQETQYF. The gene calls are TRBV28 and TRBJ2-5; TRBD2 might be the D (6 bases). V shed 5 bases and J shed 0 bases, with 10 bases lying between them. Germline lookup yields CDR1 MDHEN and CDR2 SYDVKM. The CDR3 contains 14 residues. Variable domain in full (rest from reference TRBV28 and TRBJ2-5): DVKVTQSSRYLVKRTGEKVFLECVQDMDHENMFWYRQDPGLGLRLIYFSYDVKMKEKGDIPEGYSVSREKKERFSLILESASTNQTSMYLCASSVQRDQETQYFGPGTRLLVL.

The chain recombines TRBV20-1 with TRBJ2-1; D is tentatively TRBD1 or TRBD2 (5 bases each). Germline values: CDR1 DFQATT, CDR2 SNEGSKA (reference sequence). Trimming cost V 5 bases and J 3 bases, with 14 bases left between them. CDR3 length: 14 residues. CDR3 amino acids: CSAPGPVNYNEQFF. The CDR3 DNA reads as TGCAGTGCTCCGGGACCGGTTAACTACAATGAGCAGTTCTTC.

The chain links TRBV7-9 to TRBJ1-6, with unresolved D. CDR1 and CDR2 (germline): SEHNR, FQNEAQ (reference sequence). The CDR3 is 17 residues long. V was cut by 6 bases and J by 0 bases, with 15 bases left in between. DNA of the CDR3: TGTGCCAGCAGATTCGGGCCCTCGAGCTCCTATAATTCACCCCTCCACTTT. It encodes CASRFGPSSSYNSPLHF.

There are a few counts of this clonotype. The V and J genes are TRBV5-8 and TRBJ2-1; 11 bases are shared with TRBD2. Germline values: CDR1 SGHTS, CDR2 YDEGEE. J lost 1 base, V lost 5 bases, and 5 bases had no gene match. The length of the CDR3 is 16 residues. CDR3 nucleotide sequence: TGTGCCAGCAGTCCAGGGACTAGCGGTTCCTACAATGAGCAGTTCTTC. Translation: CASSPGTSGSYNEQFF.

This clonotype showed up just a few times. The chain combines TRBV20-1 with TRBJ2-7; tentatively, D is TRBD2 (6 bases). The CDR3 consists of 15 residues. V gave up 5 bases and J gave up 4 bases, with 21 bases separating them. The germline V gene has CDR1 DFQATT and CDR2 SNEGSKA (reference sequence). The CDR3 region has the DNA TGCAGTGCTGGAGGGTACGGCGGTTATTATTACGAGCAGTACTTC. Translating gives CSAGGYGGYYYEQYF.

The chain couples TRBV2 to TRBJ2-1; either TRBD1 or TRBD2 may supply D (5 bases each). Per the germline V gene, CDR1 is SNHLY and CDR2 is FYNNEI. The CDR3 consists of 15 residues. The V end lost 1 base, the J end lost 2 bases, and 9 bases lay between the germline ends. Here the CDR3 reads CASSEGGTPYNEQFF. As DNA, the CDR3 is TGTGCCAGCAGTGAAGGGGGGACCCCCTACAATGAGCAGTTCTTC.

This clonotype was found many times. This chain uses TRBV9 with TRBJ2-1; 12 positions agree with TRBD2. Germline lookup yields CDR1 SGDLS and CDR2 YYNGEE. This CDR3 is built from 15 residues. Trimming cost V 3 bases and J 8 bases; bases outside gene matches: 6. CDR3 in amino acids: CASSARTSGVDEQFF. The CDR3 bases are TGTGCCAGCAGCGCGCGGACTAGCGGGGTCGATGAGCAGTTCTTC.

V is TRBV12-3 or TRBV12-4 and J is TRBJ1-6; 8 nucleotides match TRBD1. The CDR3 runs 17 residues. CDR3 coding DNA: TGTGCAGACAGGGGAGAGGCGGAGCTATGGTATAATTCACCCCTCCACTTT. Its translation: CADRGEAELWYNSPLHF.

The chain employs TRBV15 and TRBJ2-3, with D possibly being TRBD1 or TRBD2 (5 bases each). This CDR3 region has 14 residues. Germline lookup yields CDR1 LNHNV and CDR2 YYDKDF (reference sequence). Trimming pared 0 bases from V and 4 bases from J, leaving 8 bases between. The CDR3 nucleotides read TGTGCCACCAGCAGAGATCGAGGGGCAGATACGCAGTATTTT. Its translation is CATSRDRGADTQYF.

The chain carries TRBV5-1 and TRBJ2-7; tentatively, D is TRBD1 or TRBD2 (5 bases each). The V gene lost 1 base and the J gene lost 3 bases, with 11 bases spanning the gap. Germline lookup yields CDR1 SGHRS and CDR2 YFSETQ. This CDR3 spans 14 amino acids. CDR3: CASSLSGTDYEQYF. CDR3 bases: TGCGCCAGCAGCTTGTCGGGGACGGACTACGAGCAGTACTTC.

This clonotype was picked up a small number of times. This chain joins TRBV2 and TRBJ2-6; TRBD1 matches at 8 bases. V was pared by 6 bases and J by 3 bases, with 4 bases of the junction left unmatched. The CDR3 is 15 amino acids. Looked up from germline, CDR1 is SNHLY and CDR2 is FYNNEI. The CDR3: CASRPDRGGANVLTF. In DNA, the CDR3 is TGTGCCAGCAGGCCCGACAGGGGTGGGGCCAACGTCCTGACTTTC.

This chain joins TRBV7-2 and TRBJ2-2; 9 positions match TRBD2. This CDR3 comprises 18 residues. The germline V gene has CDR1 SGHTA and CDR2 FQGNSA. V lost 1 base and J lost 0; bases outside the gene matches: 6. CDR3 sequence reads: CASSLGVAGATNTGELFF. In DNA, the CDR3 is TGTGCCAGCAGCTTAGGGGTAGCGGGGGCAACGAACACCGGGGAGCTGTTTTTT.

This chain joins TRBV15 and TRBJ2-7, with TRBD1 as a possible D gene (5 bases). TRBJ2-4 matches the DNA end more closely, so the J call is doubtful. Germline-derived CDR1 and CDR2 are LNHNV and YYDKDF (reference sequence). The CDR3 is made up of 15 amino acids. The CDR3: CATSRLRGRENIQYF. The CDR3 DNA reads as TGTGCCACCAGCAGATTAAGGGGCCGCGAAAACATTCAGTACTTC.

This clonotype was counted only a few times. The genes are TRBV5-1 and TRBJ2-5; maybe TRBD1 (6 bases). Deletions cut 4 bases from V and 1 base from J, with 14 bases between. The CDR3 covers 15 residues. Per germline, CDR1 SGHRS and CDR2 YFSETQ. The CDR3 coding sequence is TGCGCCAGCAGCCCCTCAACAGGGACCCAAGAGACCCAGTACTTC. This sequence encodes CASSPSTGTQETQYF.